Shown below are 24 T cell receptor beta chains from a single sample sequenced in a study of Graves' ophthalmopathy and Graves' hyperthyroidism. Transcripts of RNA were the source for amplifying TCR beta CDR3 regions. After a first-round RT-PCR with HTBI primers, a second-round multiplex PCR was run. TCRdb itself ran the multiplex PCR reads through MiXCR, one entry per CDR3 protein. The sample yields about 390,000 distinct CDR3 sequences, approximately 18% seen once. The material sequenced was peripheral blood. These receptors were collected from an adult woman with stable Graves' hyperthyroidism.

This sequence joins TRBV28 and TRBJ2-5; D perhaps matches TRBD2 (5 bases). The germline V gene has CDR1 MDHEN and CDR2 SYDVKM. The CDR3 has 16 amino acids. V lost 2 bases, J lost 5 bases, and 18 bases lay in between. CDR3 nucleotides: TGTGCCAGCAGTTTAGGGGAGACCCGGAGAACGGAGACCCAGTACTTC. Translated: CASSLGETRRTETQYF.

The chain combines TRBV7-2 with TRBJ1-5; 7 bases match TRBD1. The V and J ends lost 5 bases and 5 bases, in that order; junction bases with no gene match: 6. This CDR3 contains 14 residues. Germline V gene sequence: CDR1 SGHTA, CDR2 FQGNSA. The DNA of the CDR3 is TGTGCCAGCAGCCCAACAGGGGTACATCAGCCCCAGCATTTT. Translation: CASSPTGVHQPQHF. Together with reference TRBV7-2 and TRBJ1-5, the CDR3 gives the full variable domain: GAGVSQSPSNKVTEKGKDVELRCDPISGHTALYWYRQSLGQGLEFLIYFQGNSAPDKSGLPSDRFSAERTGGSVSTLTIQRTQQEDSAVYLCASSPTGVHQPQHFGDGTRLSIL.

With respect to this clonotype: A much larger clone lies one base from this, so it may be a read error. For the CDR3, the DNA is TGCAGCGTGATTAGCGGCCAAGAGACCCAGTACTTC. As protein: CSVISGQETQYF. The rearrangement links TRBV29-1 to TRBJ2-5; TRBD2 is a possible D gene (6 bases). The ends were cut back, 6 bases at V and 1 base at J, with 9 bases in the middle. CDR1 and CDR2 (germline): SQVTM, ANQGSEA. CDR3 size: 12 residues. The variable domain in full, completed from reference TRBV29-1 and TRBJ2-5, reads SAVISQKPSRDICQRGTSLTIQCQVDSQVTMMFWYRQQPGQSLTLIATANQGSEATYESGFVIDKFPISRPNLTFSTLTVSNMSPEDSSIYLCSVISGQETQYFGPGTRLLVL.

As to this clonotype: Just one base apart from a much larger clone, this may be a read error. The rearrangement uses TRBV5-6 and TRBJ1-1; D is undetermined. Trimming left V 0 bases short and J 6 bases short, with 12 bases between. The CDR3 is 14 residues long. Germline values: CDR1 SGHDT, CDR2 YYEEEE. The CDR3 DNA follows: TGTGCCAGCAGCTTGGTCGGAGGTGGCTCTGAAGCTTTCTTT. Amino acids: CASSLVGGGSEAFF.

This clonotype came up many times. The chain is built from TRBV7-2 and TRBJ2-7; the D is unclear. From germline, CDR1 is SGHTA and CDR2 FQGNSA. CDR3 length equals 14 residues. Trimming left V 0 bases short and J 2 bases short, with 8 bases between. DNA for the CDR3: TGTGCCAGCAGCTTAGCGGGCGAACCCTACGAGCAGTACTTC. It specifies CASSLAGEPYEQYF.

A word on this clonotype: The junction shows a germline mismatch at one end, possibly a read error. V usage is TRBV27 and J usage is TRBJ1-1; D call uncertain. This CDR3 region has 13 residues. The V gene's germline CDR1 is MNHEY and CDR2 SMNVEV (reference sequence). CDR3 sequence: CATSWVMNTDAFF. Here the CDR3 DNA reads TGTGCCACGAGTTGGGTAATGAACACTGATGCTTTCTTT.

A few counts support this clonotype. The chain uses TRBV3-1 and TRBJ2-2, with D uncertain. V dropped 4 bases and J dropped 3 bases, with 12 bases sitting between them. The CDR3 runs 15 residues. CDR1 and CDR2 from the germline V gene are LGHDT and YNNKEL (reference sequence). CDR3 amino acids: CASSPFTEDTGELFF. The CDR3 DNA follows: TGTGCCAGCAGCCCCTTCACTGAGGACACCGGGGAGCTGTTTTTT.

This chain uses TRBV7-8 with TRBJ1-2; TRBD1 might be the D (6 bases). Per the germline V gene, CDR1 is SGHVS and CDR2 is FQNEAQ. The CDR3 loop spans 15 amino acids. The V gene lost 5 bases and the J gene lost 8 bases, with 21 bases spanning the gap. DNA of the CDR3: TGTGCCAGCAGCCTGGGACAAGGAAATTCAAGAGGCTACACCTTC. Translated: CASSLGQGNSRGYTF.

This clonotype was counted many times. The chain has TRBV7-2 and TRBJ1-1; no clear D. Trimming took off 1 base at V and 7 bases at J, with 13 bases between the two ends. This CDR3 comprises 14 residues. CDR1 is SGHTA, CDR2 FQGNSA, per germline. The CDR3 loop reads CASSLGRGILEAFF. CDR3 DNA sequence: TGTGCCAGCAGCTTAGGTCGAGGGATTCTTGAAGCTTTCTTT.

This clonotype has at least ten counts. This chain uses TRBV6-5 with TRBJ2-7, with D perhaps matching TRBD2 (6 bases). Deletions cut 10 bases from V and 1 base from J, with 14 bases between. This CDR3 has 13 residues. The germline gives CDR1 MNHEY, CDR2 SVGAGI. The CDR3 here is CATLPGLSYEQYF. The DNA of the CDR3 is TGTGCCACCTTGCCGGGACTGTCCTACGAGCAGTACTTC.

This clonotype was recorded a few times. The chain recombines TRBV2 with TRBJ2-7, with 16 bases fitting TRBD2. Germline assignment: CDR1 SNHLY and CDR2 FYNNEI. Losses at the gene ends were 8 bases for V and 0 bases for J; bases not matched to a gene: 7. This CDR3 comprises 17 residues. CDR3 coding DNA: TGTGCCAGCGGGACTAGCGGGAGGGCCCCGAGCTCCTACGAGCAGTACTTC. Protein sequence: CASGTSGRAPSSYEQYF.

This clonotype was counted ten times or more. This rearrangement joins TRBV5-8 to TRBJ2-7, with 7 bases aligning to TRBD1. This CDR3 region has 18 residues. V lost 3 bases to trimming and J lost 1 base; unmatched junction nucleotides: 16. Germline values: CDR1 SGHTS, CDR2 YDEGEE. Here the CDR3 reads CASSYIKRRQGHSYEQYF. CDR3 DNA: TGTGCCAGCAGCTATATCAAGAGGAGACAGGGACATTCCTACGAGCAGTACTTC.

In this sample, this clonotype turned up many times. The junction does not match germline at one end; this may be a read error. V usage is TRBV2 and J usage is TRBJ1-2, with D hard to call. Germline CDR1 and CDR2: SNHLY and FYNNEI. The CDR3 spans 13 residues. Written as DNA, the CDR3 is TGTGCCAGCAGTGAAGGGACCCACTACGGCTACACCTTC. It encodes CASSEGTHYGYTF. The variable domain in full, completed from reference TRBV2 and TRBJ1-2, reads EPEVTQTPSHQVTQMGQEVILRCVPISNHLYFYWYRQILGQKVEFLVSFYNNEISEKSEIFDDQFSVERPDGSNFTLKIRSTKLEDSAMYFCASSEGTHYGYTFGSGTRLTVV.

This clonotype has at least ten counts. The chain uses TRBV11-2 and TRBJ1-2; weak D call: TRBD1 (6 bases). Germline V gene data show CDR1 as SGHAT and CDR2 as FQNNGV. V was clipped by 5 bases and J by 8 bases, with 12 bases between them. The CDR3 is 12 residues long. DNA for the CDR3: TGTGCCAGCAGCGTATCCGGGACAGGCTACACCTTC. Translation: CASSVSGTGYTF.

There are many counts of this clonotype. The CDR3, as DNA: TGCAGCGTTAAACCGGACGGTGCCTACGAGCAGTACTTC. This translates into CSVKPDGAYEQYF. The chain links TRBV29-1 to TRBJ2-7; D is ambiguous. From germline, CDR1 is SQVTM and CDR2 ANQGSEA. V lost 5 bases and J 2 bases, leaving 13 bases between the germline ends. The CDR3 runs 13 residues.

There are a few counts of this clonotype. The DNA for the CDR3 is TGTGCCAGCAGCTTAGTAAGTTCGGGAGGAAACAATGAGCAGTTCTTC. It yields the protein CASSLVSSGGNNEQFF. The chain links TRBV7-2 to TRBJ2-1; 7 positions match TRBD2. The CDR3 has 16 residues. The germline CDR1 and CDR2 sequences are SGHTA and FQGNSA. With 1 base clipped from V and 5 bases from J, the junction kept 8 bases outside the gene matches.

This clonotype was picked up many times. The gene calls are TRBV2 and TRBJ2-7; D tentatively reads TRBD1 or TRBD2 (5 bases each). Looked up from germline, CDR1 is SNHLY and CDR2 is FYNNEI. The CDR3 is made up of 15 amino acids. Trimming cost V 6 bases and J 7 bases, with 22 bases left between them. The CDR3 protein is CASRGRDRKTWEQYF. CDR3 bases: TGTGCCAGCAGGGGTCGGGACCGAAAAACTTGGGAGCAGTACTTC.

This clonotype was seen ten or more times. The V gene is TRBV30, the J gene TRBJ2-7; the match to TRBD1 covers 11 bases. Germline assignment: CDR1 GTSNPN and CDR2 SVGIG (reference sequence). The CDR3 runs 13 residues. The V and J ends lost 8 bases and 3 bases, in that order; junction bases with no gene match: 6. CDR3 loop: CAGGQGGYYEQYF. The CDR3 bases are TGTGCCGGGGGACAGGGGGGATACTACGAGCAGTACTTC.

The V call is TRBV6-1, the J call TRBJ2-7; the D is unclear. The germline V and J ends were trimmed by 10 bases and 5 bases, with 18 bases remaining between them. The CDR3 has 13 residues. CDR1 and CDR2 from the germline V gene are MNHNS and SASEGT. The DNA of the CDR3 is TGTGCCACCGATTGGGTCGAAAGGGACGAGCAGTACTTC. Translating gives CATDWVERDEQYF.

This clonotype was counted many times. The CDR3 bases are TGCAGCGTGCTCATCCGCTCTGGGGCCAACGTCCTGACTTTC. Residues: CSVLIRSGANVLTF. V gene TRBV29-1 combines with J gene TRBJ2-6, with no clear D. The CDR3 contains 14 residues. V was shortened by 6 bases and J by 0 bases, with 9 bases between the two germline ends. Germline values: CDR1 SQVTM, CDR2 ANQGSEA.

The chain employs TRBV6-1 and TRBJ1-1, with 8 positions matching TRBD1. This CDR3 has 14 residues. V was clipped by 7 bases and J by 0 bases; unmatched bases: 4. Germline assignment: CDR1 MNHNS and CDR2 SASEGT. The CDR3 protein is CASTQGGMNTEAFF. CDR3 DNA: TGTGCCAGCACACAGGGGGGAATGAACACTGAAGCTTTCTTT.

Concerning this clonotype itself: A read error may explain this, as a much larger clone is one base away. This chain uses TRBV28 with TRBJ2-5, with TRBD2 matching 7 bases. The CDR3 has 14 amino acids. V trimming: 6 bases; J trimming: 7 bases; junction bases outside the gene matches: 11. The germline gives CDR1 MDHEN, CDR2 SYDVKM. The CDR3 reads CASSQVFAGVTQYF. CDR3 DNA: TGTGCCAGCAGCCAGGTCTTTGCGGGAGTGACCCAGTACTTC. The variable domain in full, completed from reference TRBV28 and TRBJ2-5, reads DVKVTQSSRYLVKRTGEKVFLECVQDMDHENMFWYRQDPGLGLRLIYFSYDVKMKEKGDIPEGYSVSREKKERFSLILESASTNQTSMYLCASSQVFAGVTQYFGPGTRLLVL.

This clonotype has at least ten counts. The chain is built from TRBV2 and TRBJ2-7, with D unresolved. Germline CDR1 is SNHLY and CDR2 is FYNNEI. V was cut by 4 bases and J by 3 bases, with 10 bases left in between. There are 13 residues in the CDR3. The CDR3 nucleotides read TGTGCCAGCAGTGTATCCCCCCTCTACGAGCAGTACTTC. Amino acid sequence: CASSVSPLYEQYF.

V and J are TRBV7-8 and TRBJ2-5; D is possibly TRBD2 (6 bases). Germline CDR1 reads SGHVS; CDR2 reads FQNEAQ. V gave up 11 bases and J gave up 1 base, with 17 bases separating them. The CDR3 consists of 14 residues. The CDR3 nucleotides are TGTGCCGTATTAGGAGGGGCAGGCCAAGAGACCCAGTACTTC. It is translated as CAVLGGAGQETQYF.